One and the same sample provided the 32 T cell receptor beta chains below, sequenced in a study of T cell repertoires in cytomegalovirus infection. TCRdb re-called the reads through MiXCR, storing one row per CDR3 protein. This table holds about 180,000 distinct CDR3 sequences, about an eighth found once. The specimen sequenced was PBMCs. The receptors come from a human donor in good health (CMV status not recorded). Some clones in this sample may be carry-over from other donors' samples.

This clonotype was counted at least ten times. V usage is TRBV7-9 and J usage is TRBJ1-4; tentatively, D is TRBD1 (6 bases). Trimming shortened V by 7 bases and J by 5 bases, and 14 bases separated the two germline ends. Germline values: CDR1 SEHNR, CDR2 FQNEAQ (reference sequence). CDR3 size: 14 residues. The CDR3, as DNA: TGTGCCAGCACCCTAGGACAGAACAATGAAAAACTGTTTTTT. As protein: CASTLGQNNEKLFF.

Note on this clonotype: With a much larger clone just one base away, this may be a read error. The genes are TRBV12-3 or TRBV12-4 and TRBJ2-7; possible D gene TRBD2, 5 bases. Trimming took off 6 bases at V and 5 bases at J, with 14 bases between the two ends. The CDR3 consists of 13 residues. CDR3 residues: CASRPLLGNEQYV. The CDR3, as DNA: TGTGCCAGCAGGCCGCTCCTCGGGAACGAGCAGTACGTC.

The chain couples TRBV29-1 to TRBJ1-2; 11 bases fit TRBD1. The CDR3 has 14 amino acids. Germline V CDR1 and CDR2: SQVTM, ANQGSEA. After removal of 6 bases from V and 4 bases from J, the junction contained 7 bases not matched to a gene. The chain's CDR3 is CSVRTGGGSYGYTF. CDR3 DNA: TGCAGCGTCCGGACAGGGGGCGGTAGCTATGGCTACACCTTC.

The chain carries TRBV7-6 and TRBJ2-1; TRBD2 is a possible D gene (6 bases). This CDR3 contains 15 residues. Trimming shortened V by 3 bases and J by 2 bases, and 11 bases separated the two germline ends. Germline V gives CDR1 SGHVS, CDR2 FNYEAQ. Written as DNA, the CDR3 is TGTGCCAGCAGCTTGGCTAGCGCACCCTACAATGAGCAGTTCTTC. As protein: CASSLASAPYNEQFF.

This clonotype was counted only a few times. The genes are TRBV18 and TRBJ2-2; TRBD2 matches 8 bases. The CDR3 totals 17 residues. With V trimmed by 2 bases and J by 1 base, 6 bases remained unmatched. The germline V gene encodes CDR1 KGHSH and CDR2 LQKENI. The CDR3 loop reads CASSPSLSGRNTGELFF. The CDR3 region has the DNA TGTGCCAGCTCACCATCTTTAAGCGGGAGGAACACCGGGGAGCTGTTTTTT. The full variable domain, with the rest looked up from reference TRBV18 and TRBJ2-2, is NAGVMQNPRHLVRRRGQEARLRCSPMKGHSHVYWYRQLPEEGLKFMVYLQKENIIDESGMPKERFSAEFPKEGPSILRIQQVVRGDSAAYFCASSPSLSGRNTGELFFGEGSRLTVL.

The CDR3: CASSYPDRTNTGELFF. The CDR3 nucleotides are TGTGCCAGCAGTTACCCAGACAGGACGAACACCGGGGAGCTGTTTTTT. The gene calls are TRBV6-6 and TRBJ2-2, with a possible D match to TRBD1 (6 bases). Between the trimmed V and J ends, which lost 2 bases and 0 bases, there was a span of 10 bases. This CDR3 has 16 residues. Germline CDR1 and CDR2: MNHNY and SVGAGI (reference sequence).

This clonotype was picked up many times. The rearrangement uses TRBV28 and TRBJ2-7; D unresolved. This CDR3 is 12 amino acids long. The V gene's germline CDR1 is MDHEN and CDR2 SYDVKM. V lost 2 bases to trimming and J lost 3 bases, with 5 bases between them. DNA of the CDR3: TGTGCCAGCAGTTTAAAGTTCTACGAGCAGTACTTC. This codes for CASSLKFYEQYF. The complete variable domain, with remaining parts taken from reference TRBV28 and TRBJ2-7, reads DVKVTQSSRYLVKRTGEKVFLECVQDMDHENMFWYRQDPGLGLRLIYFSYDVKMKEKGDIPEGYSVSREKKERFSLILESASTNQTSMYLCASSLKFYEQYFGPGTRLTVT.

The sample holds many counts of this clonotype. The rearrangement uses TRBV20-1 and TRBJ2-3; 12 bases are shared with TRBD2. Per the germline V gene, CDR1 is DFQATT and CDR2 is SNEGSKA (reference sequence). V lost 0 bases, J lost 4 bases, and 8 bases stayed unmatched. The CDR3 runs 17 residues. The CDR3 DNA follows: TGCAGTGCTAGAGATTGGTCTAGCGGGAGGGCCTCAGATACGCAGTATTTT. Translated: CSARDWSSGRASDTQYF.

The rearrangement links TRBV29-1 to TRBJ2-7; D is possibly TRBD2 (5 bases). Germline V gives CDR1 SQVTM, CDR2 ANQGSEA. The V and J ends lost 4 bases and 5 bases respectively, with 12 bases between them. This CDR3 is 12 amino acids long. CDR3 protein: CSVAGLRDEQYF. In DNA form, the CDR3 reads TGCAGCGTTGCTGGACTTCGTGACGAGCAGTACTTC.

This clonotype was detected many times. J is TRBJ1-5 and V is TRBV28, with D tentatively TRBD1 (6 bases). In germline, CDR1 is MDHEN, CDR2 SYDVKM. This CDR3 has 14 residues. The germline V and J ends were trimmed by 3 bases and 5 bases, with 11 bases remaining between them. The CDR3 DNA follows: TGTGCCAGCAGTTTGCCCGGGGGGCATCAGCCCCAGCATTTT. The encoded protein is CASSLPGGHQPQHF.

This clonotype was picked up many times. V is TRBV7-2 and J is TRBJ2-1, with 9 bases fitting TRBD2. The CDR3 length is 16 residues. Unmatched junction bases numbered 10, after V lost 4 bases and J lost 6 bases. CDR1 and CDR2 (germline): SGHTA, FQGNSA. The CDR3 bases are TGTGCCAGCAGCTCCAGAGCTAGCGGGATGGGCAATGAGCAGTTCTTC. Its translation: CASSSRASGMGNEQFF.

The chain employs TRBV29-1 and TRBJ1-2, with no clear D. The CDR3 extends over 9 amino acids. Germline V gives CDR1 SQVTM, CDR2 ANQGSEA. The V and J ends lost 6 bases and 8 bases respectively, with 7 bases between them. CDR3 amino acids: CSVLEGYTF. The DNA of the CDR3 is TGCAGCGTCCTGGAGGGCTACACCTTC.

This clonotype was seen repeatedly, ten times or more. Written as DNA, the CDR3 is TGTGCCAGCACCCTAGGGGGCGGCACAGATACGCAGTATTTT. Translation gives CASTLGGGTDTQYF. This sequence joins TRBV12-3 or TRBV12-4 and TRBJ2-3, with 7 bases that match TRBD1. The CDR3 is 14 residues long. Trimming at V came to 7 bases and at J to 1 base, leaving 5 bases not matched to a gene.

This clonotype was recorded at least ten times. The V call is TRBV7-2, the J call TRBJ1-6; 8 bases line up with TRBD1. Germline V gene lookup returns CDR1 SGHTA and CDR2 FQGNSA. The J segment lost 7 bases and the V segment lost 3 bases, leaving 2 bases of the junction unmatched. There are 14 residues in the CDR3. DNA of the CDR3: TGTGCCAGCAGCTTGACAGGGGTGAATTCACCCCTCCACTTT. Amino acid sequence: CASSLTGVNSPLHF.

As for this clonotype: The CDR3 does not close with the conserved phenylalanine or tryptophan, likely indicating a read error. The V gene is TRBV11-1, the J gene TRBJ2-7, with 7 positions matching TRBD1. The CDR3 contains 15 residues. V dropped 3 bases and J dropped 0; count of bases not matched to a gene: 5. CDR1 and CDR2 (germline): SGHAT, FQDESV (reference sequence). The CDR3 nucleotides are TGTGCCAGCAGCTTCGCCCGGACAGGCTCCTACGAGCAGTACCTC. This translates into CASSFARTGSYEQYL.

This clonotype was seen repeatedly, ten times or more. The chain recombines TRBV6-6 with TRBJ1-2; D not resolved. CDR3 length: 12 amino acids. V lost 5 bases to trimming and J lost 8 bases, with 12 bases between them. Germline CDR1 and CDR2: MNHNY and SVGAGI (reference sequence). In DNA form, the CDR3 reads TGTGCCAGCAGTCCCCGGCGGGAAGGCTACACCTTC. Amino acids: CASSPRREGYTF.

This clonotype has at least ten counts. The V call is TRBV7-3, the J call TRBJ2-2, with D possibly being TRBD1 or TRBD2 (5 bases each). Germline-derived CDR1 and CDR2 are SGHTA and FQGTGA. The CDR3 totals 17 residues. The germline V and J ends were trimmed by 2 bases and 1 base, with 14 bases remaining between them. The CDR3 DNA sequence: TGTGCCAGCAGCTTAGGGGGAACGGCTCGGAACACCGGGGAGCTGTTTTTT. Translation gives CASSLGGTARNTGELFF.

This clonotype was recorded many times. The chain has TRBV15 and TRBJ1-5; no clear D. V lost 1 base and J lost 4, with 8 bases in between. The CDR3 length is 14 residues. Germline V gene lookup returns CDR1 LNHNV and CDR2 YYDKDF (reference sequence). In nucleotides, the CDR3 is TGTGCCACCAGCAGAGCAGTGCCGAATCAGCCCCAGCATTTT. This encodes CATSRAVPNQPQHF.

This clonotype has just a few counts. The V call is TRBV20-1, the J call TRBJ1-5; maybe TRBD1 (6 bases). CDR1 and CDR2 (germline): DFQATT, SNEGSKA (reference sequence). V was clipped by 3 bases and J by 5 bases, with 14 bases between them. The CDR3 totals 14 residues. In DNA form, the CDR3 reads TGCAGTGCTAGTGTGGGGGCTCCCGATCAGCCCCAGCATTTT. Its translation is CSASVGAPDQPQHF.

The V gene is TRBV29-1, the J gene TRBJ1-2; 11 bases map to TRBD1. The CDR3 contains 13 residues. Germline V CDR1 and CDR2: SQVTM, ANQGSEA. The junction had 9 bases not matched to a gene; V was cut back by 7 bases and J by 8 bases. CDR3 in DNA: TGCAGCGCCCCGGGACAGGGGGAAATGGGCTACACCTTC. Translation gives CSAPGQGEMGYTF. The full variable domain, rest sourced from reference TRBV29-1 and TRBJ1-2, is SAVISQKPSRDICQRGTSLTIQCQVDSQVTMMFWYRQQPGQSLTLIATANQGSEATYESGFVIDKFPISRPNLTFSTLTVSNMSPEDSSIYLCSAPGQGEMGYTFGSGTRLTVV.

This clonotype came up many times. V usage is TRBV7-2 and J usage is TRBJ2-5, with a weak D call TRBD1 (6 bases). Trimming stripped 5 bases from V and 4 bases from J, with 17 bases between. CDR1 SGHTA and CDR2 FQGNSA come from the germline V gene. This CDR3 is built from 15 residues. In DNA, the CDR3 is TGTGCCAGCAGCCGGGACCGGGACATGCGAGAGACCCAGTACTTC. Translation: CASSRDRDMRETQYF.

This clonotype occurred a few times. This sequence joins TRBV29-1 and TRBJ1-6; TRBD1 matches at 7 bases. The CDR3 consists of 13 residues. V lost 7 bases to trimming and J lost 9 bases; unmatched junction nucleotides: 9. Germline lookup yields CDR1 SQVTM and CDR2 ANQGSEA. The CDR3 sequence: CSGTGQLSSPLHF. The CDR3 nucleotides read TGCAGCGGAACGGGACAGCTAAGTTCACCCCTCCACTTT.

This clonotype was counted a few times. The chain recombines TRBV7-9 with TRBJ2-7, with 7 nucleotides matching TRBD1. Germline-derived CDR1 and CDR2 are SEHNR and FQNEAQ (reference sequence). V lost 7 bases to trimming and J lost 0 bases; unmatched junction nucleotides: 9. The length of the CDR3 is 15 residues. The CDR3 DNA reads as TGTGCCAGCATCCCGAACGGGGACAGCTCCTACGAGCAGTACTTC. Residues: CASIPNGDSSYEQYF.

This clonotype was seen at least ten times. The chain couples TRBV7-8 to TRBJ1-1; D is unclear. Trimming pared 8 bases from V and 4 bases from J, leaving 14 bases between. The CDR3 contains 13 residues. Germline-derived CDR1 and CDR2 are SGHVS and FQNEAQ. The CDR3 DNA is TGTGCCAGCTGCCTACTAAAGGGCACTGAAGCTTTCTTT. It encodes CASCLLKGTEAFF.

This clonotype was seen only a few times. The genes are TRBV27 and TRBJ1-2; D is perhaps TRBD1 (6 bases). Deletions cut 11 bases from V and 0 bases from J, with 16 bases between. The CDR3 runs 14 residues. Germline V gene data show CDR1 as MNHEY and CDR2 as SMNVEV (reference sequence). The CDR3 loop is CASRGTATNYGYTF. DNA for the CDR3: TGTGCCTCCAGGGGCACAGCAACTAACTATGGCTACACCTTC.

This clonotype appeared a few times. The rearrangement uses TRBV7-2 and TRBJ2-7; D unclear. This CDR3 comprises 13 residues. Deletions cut 5 bases from V and 0 bases from J, with 8 bases between. Germline V CDR1 and CDR2: SGHTA, FQGNSA. Written as DNA, the CDR3 is TGTGCCAGCAGCCCACCTTACTCCTACGAGCAGTACTTC. Encoded protein: CASSPPYSYEQYF.

The chain has TRBV15 and TRBJ1-1; D call uncertain. From germline, CDR1 is LNHNV and CDR2 YYDKDF (reference sequence). The ends were cut back, 3 bases at V and 0 bases at J, with 8 bases in the middle. This CDR3 has 14 amino acids. CDR3 coding DNA: TGTGCCACCAGCAGCTGGGAAATGAACACTGAAGCTTTCTTT. Residues: CATSSWEMNTEAFF.

This clonotype was detected ten times or more. The chain recombines TRBV7-9 with TRBJ1-1; possibly TRBD1 for D (5 bases). Germline-derived CDR1 and CDR2 are SEHNR and FQNEAQ (reference sequence). Trimming cost V 5 bases and J 11 bases, with 18 bases left between them. The CDR3 runs 13 residues. The DNA for the CDR3 is TGTGCCAGCAGCACACTCTCCGGGGGGACCGCTTTCTTT. Translated, it gives CASSTLSGGTAFF.

This rearrangement joins TRBV7-3 to TRBJ2-1; 8 bases agree with TRBD2. The CDR3 loop spans 20 amino acids. Germline V gene sequence: CDR1 SGHTA, CDR2 FQGTGA. V dropped 5 bases and J dropped 0; count of bases not matched to a gene: 18. CDR3 region: CASSRQLAGGHPSSYNEQFF. DNA for the CDR3: TGTGCCAGCAGCCGACAGTTGGCGGGGGGCCATCCTAGCTCCTACAATGAGCAGTTCTTC.

This clonotype appeared a few times. The chain links TRBV29-1 to TRBJ2-7; 8 nucleotides agree with TRBD1. Germline V gene sequence: CDR1 SQVTM, CDR2 ANQGSEA. CDR3 length: 12 amino acids. V lost 7 bases and J lost 5; bases outside the gene matches: 7. The CDR3 nucleotides are TGCAGCGCGGACAGGGAGGCAAACGAGCAGTACTTC. Encoded protein: CSADREANEQYF.

This clonotype was detected many times. The V gene is TRBV28, the J gene TRBJ1-6, with 9 bases that match TRBD1. The CDR3 is 16 residues long. CDR1 MDHEN and CDR2 SYDVKM come from the germline V gene. Trimming removed 5 bases from V and 4 bases from J; junction bases left unmatched: 6. CDR3 region: CASSATGTGYNSPLHF. As DNA, the CDR3 is TGTGCCAGCAGTGCAACCGGGACAGGGTATAATTCACCCCTCCACTTT.

This clonotype was counted ten times or more. The chain uses TRBV29-1 and TRBJ2-5; TRBD1 is a possible D gene (6 bases). V lost 3 bases and J 6 bases, leaving 8 bases between the germline ends. Germline-derived CDR1 and CDR2 are SQVTM and ANQGSEA. This CDR3 comprises 11 residues. The CDR3 loop is CSVDRGQTQYF. For the CDR3, the DNA is TGCAGCGTTGACAGGGGTCAGACCCAGTACTTC.